The 8 T cell receptor beta chains in this list originate from one sample, sequenced in a study of breast tumors, draining lymph nodes, adjacent tissues. Samples came from axillary lymph nodes draining the breast cancer. Via MiXCR, TCRdb re-called the multiplex PCR reads, giving one row per CDR3 protein. This sample has approximately 250,000 distinct CDR3 sequences; less than 40% occur once, and the top ten carry approximately 4%. Sequencing was done on a sample of axillary lymph node tissue. The source of these receptors is a female donor with breast cancer. Some clones in this sample may be carry-over from other donors' samples.

In this sample, this clonotype turned up many times. A read error is possible here, since a much larger clone lies one base away. V usage is TRBV6-5 and J usage is TRBJ1-2, with 7 bases fitting TRBD1. Germline V CDR1 and CDR2: MNHEY, SVGAGI. This CDR3 region has 13 residues. V gave up 6 bases and J gave up 3 bases; unmatched junction bases: 4. DNA of the CDR3: TGTGCCAGCAGGGAAGGGGGCGACTATGGCTACACCTTC. This translates into CASREGGDYGYTF.

This sequence joins TRBV11-2 and TRBJ1-6; 9 bases map to TRBD1. The CDR3 has 13 residues. The germline V gene has CDR1 SGHAT and CDR2 FQNNGV. Trimming cost V 7 bases and J 9 bases; bases outside gene matches: 4. As DNA, the CDR3 is TGTGCCAGCACTCGGGACAGGGCTTCACCCCTCCACTTT. Amino acids: CASTRDRASPLHF.

This sequence joins TRBV4-1 and TRBJ1-5; D is unclear. The CDR3 runs 15 residues. Germline CDR1 MGHRA, CDR2 YSYEKL. The V end was cut by 2 bases, the J end by 6 bases, with 14 bases between. The CDR3 nucleotides are TGCGCCAGCAGCCAAAAGGCGGGTAGTGGTCAGCCCCAGCATTTT. Amino acids: CASSQKAGSGQPQHF.

The chain uses TRBV7-9 and TRBJ2-5, with 9 bases that match TRBD2. After removal of 3 bases from V and 4 bases from J, the junction contained 9 bases not matched to a gene. The CDR3 is 16 amino acids. Germline CDR1 SEHNR, CDR2 FQNEAQ (reference sequence). CDR3 bases: TGTGCCAGCAGCTTGAGCGGGGGGCCGATGCCAGAGACCCAGTACTTC. Residues: CASSLSGGPMPETQYF.

At least ten counts were recorded for this clonotype. V and J are TRBV6-6 and TRBJ1-2; tentatively, D is TRBD1 (5 bases). This CDR3 spans 13 amino acids. Germline V gives CDR1 MNHNY, CDR2 SVGAGI (reference sequence). Deletions cut 0 bases from V and 8 bases from J, with 10 bases between. CDR3 residues: CASSYSKGEGYTF. DNA for the CDR3: TGTGCCAGCAGTTACTCGAAAGGGGAGGGCTACACCTTC.

This clonotype was counted a single time. V gene TRBV2 combines with J gene TRBJ1-6; D possibly corresponds to TRBD1 (5 bases). The CDR3 length is 13 residues. Germline V gene sequence: CDR1 SNHLY, CDR2 FYNNEI. With 5 bases removed from V and 15 bases from J, the gap between germline ends came to 17 bases. This CDR3 is CASSYSGRPDLHF. DNA for the CDR3: TGTGCCAGCAGTTACTCGGGGCGCCCAGACCTCCACTTT.

Ten or more counts support this clonotype. The chain has TRBV7-2 and TRBJ2-1; 7 nucleotides line up with TRBD1. V shed 8 bases, J shed 6 bases, and the junction held 7 bases outside the gene matches. Germline V gene data show CDR1 as SGHTA and CDR2 as FQGNSA. The CDR3 spans 13 residues. In DNA form, the CDR3 reads TGTGCCAGCTTCCAACAGGGGATCAATGAGCAGTTCTTC. Its protein product is CASFQQGINEQFF.

The chain employs TRBV19 and TRBJ1-2, with 10 bases that match TRBD1. This CDR3 region has 15 residues. V dropped 7 bases and J dropped 4; count of bases not matched to a gene: 9. Germline CDR1 reads LNHDA; CDR2 reads SQIVND (reference sequence). This chain's CDR3 is CASIAQGTGAYGYTF. The CDR3 DNA sequence: TGTGCCAGTATCGCCCAAGGGACAGGGGCCTATGGCTACACCTTC.